The 16 T cell receptor beta chains below all came from one sample that was sequenced in a study of glioma-infiltrating T cells. Using RNA template, CDR3s of TCR alpha and beta were amplified with iRepertoire arm-PCR. TCRdb used MiXCR to reprocess the multiplex PCR reads, holding one entry per CDR3 protein. The sample holds 300,000 to 450,000 distinct CDR3 sequences, around 38% seen once. The material sequenced was glioma tissue, nonneoplastic brain tissue, or PBMCs (not recorded which). These TCRs come from a human donor with low-grade glioma or glioblastoma, undergoing nonglioma brain surgery, or in good health (not recorded which).

This clonotype was seen a handful of times. The chain employs TRBV28 and TRBJ1-1; D may be TRBD1 (5 bases). Germline CDR1 MDHEN, CDR2 SYDVKM. V lost 4 bases and J 1 base, leaving 13 bases between the germline ends. The CDR3 is 15 residues long. The CDR3, as DNA: TGTGCCAGCAGTTCCGATGGGGGGTGGAACACTGAAGCTTTCTTT. Its translation is CASSSDGGWNTEAFF. The full variable domain, with the rest looked up from reference TRBV28 and TRBJ1-1, is DVKVTQSSRYLVKRTGEKVFLECVQDMDHENMFWYRQDPGLGLRLIYFSYDVKMKEKGDIPEGYSVSREKKERFSLILESASTNQTSMYLCASSSDGGWNTEAFFGQGTRLTVV.

In its sample, this clonotype was seen a few times. V is TRBV7-9 and J is TRBJ2-3, with D perhaps assigned TRBD1 or TRBD2 (5 bases each). Germline CDR1 and CDR2: SEHNR and FQNEAQ (reference sequence). V lost 4 bases and J 2 bases, leaving 10 bases between the germline ends. The CDR3 covers 14 residues. The CDR3, as DNA: TGTGCCAGCAGCTCCCTAGGGACCACAGATACGCAGTATTTT. It specifies CASSSLGTTDTQYF.

This clonotype was seen repeatedly, ten times or more. The chain uses TRBV27 and TRBJ1-6, with D maybe TRBD1 (6 bases). This CDR3 region has 13 residues. Per germline, CDR1 MNHEY and CDR2 SMNVEV (reference sequence). V was clipped by 8 bases and J by 10 bases, with 15 bases between them. The chain's CDR3 is CASSQGFWSPLHF. The CDR3 DNA reads as TGTGCCAGCTCCCAGGGGTTCTGGTCACCCCTCCACTTT.

The V gene is TRBV12-3 or TRBV12-4, the J gene TRBJ2-3, with 7 bases identical to TRBD2. The CDR3 totals 15 residues. V shed 1 base and J 4 bases; nucleotides not matched to a gene: 5. In DNA, the CDR3 is TGTGCCAGCAGTTTAGGGCTAGCGGACGCAGATACGCAGTATTTT. It encodes CASSLGLADADTQYF.

There are many counts of this clonotype. The CDR3 protein is CASSLSSYGYTF. The CDR3 DNA reads as TGTGCCAGCAGTCTGTCCAGCTATGGCTACACCTTC. The rearrangement links TRBV7-2 to TRBJ1-2; D gene unclear. Looked up from germline, CDR1 is SGHTA and CDR2 is FQGNSA. V dropped 6 bases and J dropped 4 bases, with 9 bases sitting between them. This CDR3 has 12 amino acids. The variable domain in full, with the rest retrieved from reference TRBV7-2 and TRBJ1-2, is GAGVSQSPSNKVTEKGKDVELRCDPISGHTALYWYRQSLGQGLEFLIYFQGNSAPDKSGLPSDRFSAERTGGSVSTLTIQRTQQEDSAVYLCASSLSSYGYTFGSGTRLTVV.

This clonotype came up once. At one end the junction does not follow the germline gene, possibly because of a read error. The chain recombines TRBV7-9 with TRBJ2-1, with D perhaps matching TRBD2 (5 bases). CDR1 SEHNR and CDR2 FQNEAQ come from the germline V gene (reference sequence). CDR3 length: 20 residues. CDR3 coding DNA: TGTCCCAGCAGCCCCTCCTCCACTAGTTTCGATTTGAGCTCCTACAATGAGCAGTTCTTC. This encodes CPSSPSSTSFDLSSYNEQFF.

This clonotype was seen more than once but under ten times. This rearrangement joins TRBV12-3 or TRBV12-4 to TRBJ2-2; a weak D match, TRBD2 (7 bases). The CDR3 consists of 15 residues. Trimming stripped 3 bases from V and 5 bases from J, with 13 bases between. This CDR3 is CASSFRGGLTGELFF. The CDR3 coding sequence is TGTGCCAGCAGTTTCAGGGGAGGGCTAACCGGGGAGCTGTTTTTT.

This clonotype has just a few counts. A much more abundant neighbour one base away suggests this may be a read error. The chain recombines TRBV28 with TRBJ2-7, with TRBD1 matching over 9 bases. The CDR3 spans 14 residues. V was clipped by 3 bases and J by 3 bases; unmatched bases: 3. Germline CDR1 and CDR2: MDHEN and SYDVKM. The CDR3 bases are TGTGCCAGCAGTTTCGGGACAGGGTACTACGAGCAGTACTTC. Translation gives CASSFGTGYYEQYF.

The genes are TRBV10-3 and TRBJ2-3, with D maybe TRBD1 (5 bases). Trimming stripped 11 bases from V and 4 bases from J, with 19 bases between. The CDR3 is 14 amino acids. Germline CDR1 ENHRY, CDR2 SYGVKD. The CDR3 nucleotides are TGTGCCTCCTCGGACATAAAGAGCCCAGATACGCAGTATTTT. Its translation is CASSDIKSPDTQYF.

This chain joins TRBV12-3 or TRBV12-4 and TRBJ2-1; the D is unclear. The CDR3 runs to 12 residues. Trimming shortened V by 5 bases and J by 7 bases, and 9 bases separated the two germline ends. The CDR3 DNA follows: TGTGCCAGCAGTATTTCCAGTAATGAGCAGTTCTTC. Residues: CASSISSNEQFF.

The V and J genes are TRBV15 and TRBJ1-5, with D possibly being TRBD1 (6 bases). The assigned J gene may be wrong: the sequence end matches TRBJ2-3 better. This CDR3 is built from 13 residues. Germline CDR1 LNHNV, CDR2 YYDKDF (reference sequence). The CDR3 loop is CATIRDKRQPQYF. CDR3 nucleotide sequence: TGTGCCACCATCAGGGACAAAAGGCAGCCCCAGTATTTT.

This clonotype was counted between two and nine times. The genes are TRBV6-2 or TRBV6-3 and TRBJ1-3, with 7 bases matching TRBD1. There are 13 residues in the CDR3. Unmatched junction bases numbered 5, after V lost 6 bases and J lost 6 bases. Germline loops: CDR1 MNHEY, CDR2 SVGEGT. The CDR3 here is CASSKQGLNTIYF. CDR3 DNA: TGTGCCAGCAGCAAACAGGGGCTAAACACCATATATTTT.

This clonotype showed up just once. The chain links TRBV3-1 to TRBJ2-3; possibly TRBD2 for D (6 bases). V was pared by 4 bases and J by 5 bases, with 16 bases between. Germline V gene sequence: CDR1 LGHDT, CDR2 YNNKEL (reference sequence). The CDR3 sequence is 15 residues long. CDR3 sequence reads: CASSPTGSSQDTQYF. CDR3 nucleotides: TGTGCCAGCAGCCCAACCGGGAGTTCTCAAGATACGCAGTATTTT.

V usage is TRBV20-1 and J usage is TRBJ2-7, with unresolved D. V was shortened by 2 bases and J by 0 bases, with 8 bases between the two germline ends. This CDR3 is 13 amino acids long. CDR1 is DFQATT, CDR2 SNEGSKA, per germline (reference sequence). This CDR3 reads CSARRQSSYEQYF. The CDR3 coding sequence is TGCAGTGCTAGAAGGCAGAGCTCCTACGAGCAGTACTTC.

This sequence joins TRBV7-2 and TRBJ2-2; D perhaps matches TRBD2 (5 bases). CDR1 SGHTA and CDR2 FQGNSA come from the germline V gene. The V and J ends lost 5 bases and 4 bases respectively, with 14 bases between them. This CDR3 is built from 15 residues. The CDR3 protein is CASSIYGRATGELFF. The CDR3 DNA reads TGTGCCAGCAGCATATACGGGCGGGCCACCGGGGAGCTGTTTTTT.

V gene TRBV15 combines with J gene TRBJ2-1, with 13 bases aligning to TRBD2. CDR1 is LNHNV and CDR2 is YYDKDF in the germline V gene (reference sequence). This CDR3 is built from 16 residues. J was trimmed by 7 bases and V by 4 bases; bases with no gene match: 7. The CDR3, as DNA: TGTGCCACCAGCATTCCGGGACTAGCGGGATCAAATGAGCAGTTCTTC. Its protein product is CATSIPGLAGSNEQFF.